A selection of T cell receptor beta chains follows, all from one sample in a study of cytomegalovirus exposure and HLA in healthy donors. The protocol was immunoSEQ multiplex PCR, while the TCRdb copy is restricted to in-frame clones and leaves out a portion. The table has over 150,000 clones, 68% seen once. The sequenced sample consisted of PBMCs. Receptor source: a woman in her thirties or forties in good health and CMV-seropositive. Each CDR3 is given with its conserved first and last residue.

J gene: TRBJ2-1; V gene: TRBV7-3; CDR3 protein: CASSLYSLSSYNEQFF
J gene: TRBJ2-2; V gene: TRBV6-4; CDR3 protein: CARLLSPSGDTGELFF
J gene: TRBJ2-5; V gene: TRBV6-5; CDR3 protein: CASKVGEETQYF
J gene: TRBJ2-4; V gene: TRBV21-1; CDR3 protein: CASGQARREGLAKNIQYF
J gene: TRBJ2-3; V gene: TRBV27; CDR3 protein: CASSKGTSELAGQTSTDTQYF
J gene: TRBJ1-1; V gene: TRBV28; CDR3 protein: CASSIHSEAFF
J gene: TRBJ2-5; V gene: TRBV15; CDR3 protein: CATSRDGQDQETQYF
J gene: TRBJ2-3; V gene: TRBV10-3; CDR3 protein: CAISELGGTDTQYF
J gene: TRBJ2-5; V gene: TRBV19; CDR3 protein: CASSIGLAGGDGETQYF
J gene: TRBJ1-1; V gene: TRBV28; CDR3 protein: CASSGGSLAEAFF
J gene: TRBJ2-1; V gene: TRBV29-1; CDR3 protein: CSVVSQGSYNEQFF
J gene: TRBJ2-7; V gene: TRBV7-9; CDR3 protein: CASSPLTSPSYEQYF
J gene: TRBJ2-7; V gene: TRBV6-1; CDR3 protein: CATAEGGQYF
J gene: TRBJ1-5; V gene: TRBV19; CDR3 protein: CATRGTGYSNQPQHF
J gene: TRBJ1-2; V gene: TRBV6-5; CDR3 protein: CASSYSTGQYTF
J gene: TRBJ1-5; V gene: TRBV18; CDR3 protein: CASSPDSVGQPQHF
J gene: TRBJ1-1; V gene: TRBV11-3; CDR3 protein: CASSLGQGKATEAFF
J gene: TRBJ2-1; V gene: TRBV4-3; CDR3 protein: CASSPEEGAYNEQFF
J gene: TRBJ2-7; V gene: TRBV29-1; CDR3 protein: CSVSQGCEQYF
J gene: TRBJ2-5; V gene: TRBV18; CDR3 protein: CASSSYQETQYF
J gene: TRBJ1-5; V gene: TRBV28; CDR3 protein: CASSSRQGGQPQHF
J gene: TRBJ1-6; V gene: TRBV27; CDR3 protein: CASSRPQGSNSPLHF
J gene: TRBJ2-3; V gene: TRBV4-3; CDR3 protein: CASRPSGGAGDTQYF
J gene: TRBJ1-2; V gene: TRBV7-2; CDR3 protein: CASSLGFFRGGAGTF
J gene: TRBJ2-1; V gene: TRBV18; CDR3 protein: CASSPAGRDHNEQFF
J gene: TRBJ2-1; V gene: TRBV4-3; CDR3 protein: CASSQAYRGRQFF
J gene: TRBJ1-1; V gene: TRBV29-1; CDR3 protein: CSVRQQPYTEAFF
J gene: TRBJ2-7; V gene: TRBV6-5; CDR3 protein: CATRDSTYEQYF
J gene: TRBJ2-7; V gene: TRBV27; CDR3 protein: CASSPWDRGSYEQYF
J gene: TRBJ2-6; V gene: TRBV9; CDR3 protein: CASSPRTGFSGANVLTF
J gene: TRBJ1-1; V gene: TRBV6-4; CDR3 protein: CASSETTGRNTEAFF
J gene: TRBJ1-2; V gene: TRBV9; CDR3 protein: CASSVVPGGVDGYTF
J gene: TRBJ1-2; V gene: TRBV5-1; CDR3 protein: CASSSSGTGNYGYTF
J gene: TRBJ2-5; V gene: TRBV7-9; CDR3 protein: CASSSTGETQYF
J gene: TRBJ2-1; V gene: TRBV29-1; CDR3 protein: CSVGQGAGDEQFF
J gene: TRBJ1-1; V gene: TRBV28; CDR3 protein: CAGGRNTEAFF
J gene: TRBJ2-6; V gene: TRBV7-3; CDR3 protein: CASSPPGGSGANVLTF
J gene: TRBJ1-4; V gene: TRBV2; CDR3 protein: CASSEAGTGNEKLFF
J gene: TRBJ2-2; V gene: TRBV7-3; CDR3 protein: CASSSTPPKRGGDTGELFF
J gene: TRBJ1-1; V gene: TRBV28; CDR3 protein: CASSPVVSEAFF
J gene: TRBJ2-7; V gene: TRBV7-9; CDR3 protein: CASSSGTGAWEQYF
J gene: TRBJ2-1; V gene: TRBV9; CDR3 protein: CASSPPSGKGYNEQFF
J gene: TRBJ1-5; V gene: TRBV19; CDR3 protein: CASADRVNQPQHF
J gene: TRBJ2-2; V gene: TRBV11-2; CDR3 protein: CASSLVGQGVTGELFF
J gene: TRBJ2-2; V gene: TRBV28; CDR3 protein: CASRDFNTGELFF
J gene: TRBJ1-1; V gene: TRBV19; CDR3 protein: CASSIGRFTEAFF
J gene: TRBJ2-1; V gene: TRBV9; CDR3 protein: CASSARIDEQFF
J gene: TRBJ2-6; V gene: TRBV27; CDR3 protein: CASRGTSGANVLTF
J gene: TRBJ1-1; V gene: TRBV6-4; CDR3 protein: CASSVQTDTEAFF
J gene: TRBJ1-1; V gene: TRBV19; CDR3 protein: CASSITGRAEAFF
J gene: TRBJ1-1; V gene: TRBV10-3; CDR3 protein: CAISSTGGVTEAFF
J gene: TRBJ2-7; V gene: TRBV7-9; CDR3 protein: CASSSYRSGTGFYEQYF
J gene: TRBJ2-3; V gene: TRBV29-1; CDR3 protein: CSVRPPSDTQYF
J gene: TRBJ2-4; V gene: TRBV19; CDR3 protein: CASSGRQGGNIQYF
J gene: TRBJ1-5; V gene: TRBV6-5; CDR3 protein: CASSLGGGFDQPQHF
J gene: TRBJ2-6; V gene: TRBV29-1; CDR3 protein: CSVDGTGANVLTF
J gene: TRBJ1-2; V gene: TRBV18; CDR3 protein: CASSPTGGPGANYGYTF